This T cell receptor beta chain comes out of a study of blood T cell repertoires in COVID-19 (dated by TCRdb to about 2020). Looking at the study overall: Samples from collaborators originated in the United States, Italy and Spain and spanned both the acute and convalescent phases of COVID-19. The dataset comprised deeply sampled blood TCRbeta repertoires from subjects exposed to, actively infected with, or recovered from COVID-19. A de-identified subject ID, COVID-19 status, age in years and sex were almost always included in the sample metadata. A freely available public database, intended as a resource for researchers studying the immune response to SARS-CoV-2, is where the repertoires were released. The material from the prospective study consisted of cDNA or gDNA derived from T cells, B-cell-depleted T cells, or PBMCs. Where HLA class I and class II types were available, the types were taken from metadata supplied by the sample provider, not from assay-based typing. Samples were obtained from the ongoing ImmuneRACE study (first 160 participants) and from approximately 1,200 subjects provided by 6 global collaborators.

V and J lose 8 bases and 2 bases, and a span of 16 bases separates them. Inclusive of the bounding cysteine and phenylalanine, the CDR3 is 14 residues long. The CDR3 DNA has 42 bases and is translated from base 1. CDR1 SEHNR and CDR2 FQNEAQ were looked up in the germline V gene (reference sequence). Points on this clone: It lacks a known antigen. Per-base qualities were not stored, and no clone one base away is much larger.

Here is what the overall study found, with its caveats: The amount of clinical and demographic metadata varied by source and participant and was provided uncurated.

TCRbeta CDR3 regions were amplified from genomic DNA by means of the immunoSEQ Assay, a bias-controlled multiplex PCR. The authors processed their data as follows. The number of nucleated cells in each sample was estimated from the amplification of reference gene primers within the assay. Sequence reads were collapsed and filtered to measure the absolute abundance of every unique TCRbeta CDR3 rearrangement. Productive Simpson clonality was computed per sample as the square root of Simpson's diversity index over productive rearrangements. What TCRdb holds here is the immuneACCESS table cut down to in-frame rearrangements. Part of the clones is not present; checked against another copy, under half of the missing clones reflect an unresolved V gene, and the others are unexplained. V and J calls and clone size are those listed in that table; D and trimming were worked out from the DNA. A total of roughly 60,000 clones appear in this sample, around four fifths of them only once. The leading ten clones occupy roughly a tenth of the sample.

One collaborating source in Seattle enrolled patients during active infection and followed them longitudinally through the course of disease. Whole blood was collected in K2EDTA tubes by collaborating institutions according to the institutions' own protocols. For TCRbeta analysis, collaborator samples were shipped as frozen whole blood, as isolated PBMCs, or as DNA extracted from either sample type. The sequencing input was peripheral blood. Recombination connected TRBV7-9 to TRBJ2-7, with the D gene call left open. This clonotype was sampled from a man younger than 40 with COVID-19, enrolled during active disease. The DNA reads as follows: TGTGCCAGCGCCCCTCTAGAGTCCACCTACGAGCAGTACTTC. Its protein product is CASAPLESTYEQYF.